The next 2 T cell receptor beta chains were all read from a single sample in a study of blood T cell repertoires in COVID-19. Profiling relied on immunoSEQ multiplex PCR, and the TCRdb table lists in-frame clones only, not all of them. The data contain some 200,000 clones, around 82% of them singletons. The specimen was PBMCs or T cells enriched from blood (not recorded which). Source of these receptors: a man aged 40-55 years who had recovered from COVID-19.

The V and J genes are TRBV30 and TRBJ1-5; TRBD1 matches at 7 bases. Germline trimming cut 4 bases from V and 5 bases from J; bases unmatched to any gene: 8. CDR3 length: 14 amino acids. The germline CDR1 and CDR2 sequences are GTSNPN and SVGIG (reference sequence). The CDR3 DNA reads as TGTGCCTGGAACCTGGGGGACAGATATCAGCCCCAGCATTTT. Its translation: CAWNLGDRYQPQHF.

J is TRBJ2-1 and V is TRBV9; 11 bases line up with TRBD2. The germline V gene encodes CDR1 SGDLS and CDR2 YYNGEE. Trimming removed 4 bases from V and 4 bases from J; junction bases left unmatched: 7. The CDR3 loop spans 16 amino acids. CDR3 loop: CASSPLAGGLYNEQFF. The CDR3 DNA reads TGTGCCAGCAGCCCCTTAGCGGGAGGGTTATACAATGAGCAGTTCTTC.